This record covers a single TCR beta chain. Profiling relied on immunoSEQ multiplex PCR, and the TCRdb table lists in-frame clones only, not all of them. The sample has tens of thousands of clones, 82% seen once. The sample originates from a study of OX40 agonist ivuxolimab in advanced cancers. In the study overall: Patients' therapy was ivuxolimab, an antibody that acts as an agonist of OX40 (CD134).

Germline values: CDR1 MNHEY, CDR2 SVGAGI. The length of the CDR3 is 14 residues. The ends lost 6 bases at V and 8 bases at J; junction bases unmatched: 9. The sample here was CD4+ or CD8+ T cells sorted from blood, taken in a trial of the OX40 agonist ivuxolimab. The gene calls are TRBV6-5 and TRBJ2-1; the match to TRBD1 covers 8 bases. This TCR came from an adult with an advanced solid tumor such as melanoma, head and neck, liver or kidney cancer. Written as DNA, the CDR3 is TGTGCCAGCAGACGGTCTCAGGGGGCGGATGAGCAGTTCTTC. Protein sequence: CASRRSQGADEQFF.